This TCR beta chain was profiled in a study of blood T cells in healthy people across ages. Turning to this clonotype: Its antigen is unknown.

Total RNA amounts of at least 6 micrograms were extracted per sample. Whole-study findings and limits: Researchers said unsorted PBMCs prevented a conclusive naive versus antigen-experienced comparison. Significant beta diversity loss was already apparent by age about 42, declining roughly linearly. Naive T cell percentage showed a strong correlation with TCR beta diversity.

CDR1 is SGHVS and CDR2 is FNYEAQ in the germline V gene. Trimming took off 1 base at V and 0 bases at J, with 13 bases between the two ends. This CDR3 contains 17 residues. A second PCR, run for about 7 to 11 cycles, used a sample-barcoded 5' primer plus a J-beta primer mix. Each CDR3 protein is one row after TCRdb ran MiXCR on the 5' RACE reads. This sample carries some 800,000 distinct CDR3 sequences, under 45% of them seen once, and the ten largest clones take about a fifth. The TCR comes from a man aged 60 to 75 in good health. The rearrangement links TRBV7-6 to TRBJ1-3, with D uncertain. Sequencing was carried out using blood. The CDR3 coding sequence is TGTGCCAGCAGCTTAGGTGGCGGATCCAGCTCTGGAAACACCATATATTTT. This codes for CASSLGGGSSSGNTIYF. The full variable domain, in which reference TRBV7-6 and TRBJ1-3 provide the parts outside the CDR3, is GAGVSQSPRYKVTKRGQDVALRCDPISGHVSLYWYRQALGQGPEFLTYFNYEAQQDKSGLPNDRFSAERPEGSISTLTIQRTEQRDSAMYRCASSLGGGSSSGNTIYFGEGSWLTVV.